This TCR beta chain was captured in a study of blood T cells in healthy people across ages. Primers used in a second PCR of roughly 7 to 12 cycles were a sample-barcoded 5' primer and a J-beta primer mix. MiXCR, applied by TCRdb to the 5' RACE reads, yields one record per CDR3 protein. The sample has approximately 800,000 distinct CDR3 sequences, 58% seen once; the top ten hold approximately 20%. Germline V lookup: CDR1 DFQATT, CDR2 SNEGSKA (reference sequence). The V and J ends lost 0 bases and 3 bases, in that order; junction bases with no gene match: 6. The CDR3 runs 17 residues. The TCR comes from a man aged 25-45 years in good health. The sample was blood. This chain uses TRBV20-1 with TRBJ1-6; 9 positions match TRBD1. The CDR3 protein is CSARDMTGGNYNSPLHF. The CDR3 bases are TGCAGTGCTAGAGACATGACAGGGGGAAACTATAATTCACCCCTCCACTTT.